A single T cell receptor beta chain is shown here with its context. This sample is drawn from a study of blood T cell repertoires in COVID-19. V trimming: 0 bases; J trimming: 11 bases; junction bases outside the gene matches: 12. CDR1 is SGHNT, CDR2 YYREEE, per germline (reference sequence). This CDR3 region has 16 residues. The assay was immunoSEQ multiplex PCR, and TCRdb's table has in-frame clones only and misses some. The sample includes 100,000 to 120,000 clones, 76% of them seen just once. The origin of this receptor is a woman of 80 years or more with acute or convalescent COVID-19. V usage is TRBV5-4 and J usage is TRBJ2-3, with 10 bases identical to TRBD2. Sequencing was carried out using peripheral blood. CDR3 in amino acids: CASSLAASGGIVWQYF. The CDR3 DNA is TGTGCCAGCAGCTTGGCGGCTAGCGGGGGAATCGTATGGCAGTATTTT.